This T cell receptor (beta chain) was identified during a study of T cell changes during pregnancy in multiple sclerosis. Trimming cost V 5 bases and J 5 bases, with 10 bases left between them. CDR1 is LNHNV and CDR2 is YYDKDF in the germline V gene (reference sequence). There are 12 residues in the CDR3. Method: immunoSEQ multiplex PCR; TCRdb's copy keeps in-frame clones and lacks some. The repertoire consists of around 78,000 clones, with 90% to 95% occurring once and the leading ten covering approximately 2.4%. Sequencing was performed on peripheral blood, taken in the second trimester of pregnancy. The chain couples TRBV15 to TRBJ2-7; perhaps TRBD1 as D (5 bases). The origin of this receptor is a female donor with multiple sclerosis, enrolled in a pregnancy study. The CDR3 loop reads CATSGTGDEQYF. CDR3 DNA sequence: TGTGCCACCAGCGGAACAGGTGACGAGCAGTACTTC.